These 3 T cell receptor beta chains came from one sample sequenced in a study of blood T cell repertoires in COVID-19. Sequencing was performed with immunoSEQ multiplex PCR; in TCRdb, only in-frame clones are kept and a portion is missing. The sample yields 400,000 or so clones, approximately 92% seen once. The specimen sequenced was PBMCs or T cells enriched from blood (not recorded which). All receptors come from a man between 25 and 39 years old who had recovered from COVID-19.

CDR3 amino acids: CASSYDQAGGYEQYF. Here the CDR3 DNA reads TGTGCCAGCAGTTACGACCAAGCCGGGGGCTACGAGCAGTACTTC. The chain couples TRBV6-5 to TRBJ2-7; tentative D call: TRBD2 (6 bases). Germline V gene lookup returns CDR1 MNHEY and CDR2 SVGAGI. CDR3 size: 15 residues. Trimming removed 2 bases from V and 3 bases from J, with 14 bases in between.

This chain connects TRBV25-1 to TRBJ2-1; TRBD2 matches at 11 bases. The germline CDR1 and CDR2 sequences are MGHDK and SYGVNS. The CDR3 contains 14 residues. The V and J ends lost 7 bases and 5 bases, in that order; junction bases with no gene match: 4. The CDR3 loop is CASKGLAENNEQFF. The DNA of the CDR3 is TGTGCCAGCAAGGGACTAGCGGAGAACAATGAGCAGTTCTTC.

The gene calls are TRBV6-2 or TRBV6-3 and TRBJ2-1; no clear D gene. Per germline, CDR1 MNHEY and CDR2 SVGEGT. This CDR3 has 16 residues. V was pared by 0 bases and J by 0 bases, with 9 bases between. CDR3 nucleotides: TGTGCCAGCAGTTACTCGGTGGTGAGCTCCTACAATGAGCAGTTCTTC. Translated: CASSYSVVSSYNEQFF.